The clone carrying this T cell receptor beta chain was observed a few times. Assay: immunoSEQ multiplex PCR; the TCRdb copy retains only in-frame clones and omits some. The repertoire holds approximately 80,000 clones, with about 83% as singletons. This record belongs to a study of ipilimumab plus nivolumab after autologous stem cell transplantation. From germline, CDR1 is SGHDT and CDR2 YYEEEE. This CDR3 comprises 17 residues. The J segment lost 12 bases and the V segment lost 0 bases, leaving 13 bases of the junction unmatched. The chain joins TRBV5-6 to TRBJ2-6; 9 nucleotides agree with TRBD1. This clonotype originated in a male donor with diffuse large B-cell lymphoma. The source material was PBMCs, sampled in a trial of ipilimumab plus nivolumab as post-transplant consolidation. The CDR3 region has the DNA TGTGCCAGCAGCTTGGGGGGGACTGGACAGGGGCTGGGCGTCCTGACTTTC. This sequence encodes CASSLGGTGQGLGVLTF.